What follows are 4 T cell receptor beta chains derived from one specimen sequenced in a study of T cell clonality in common variable immunodeficiency. Sequencing used immunoSEQ multiplex PCR; TCRdb keeps in-frame clones, though not all of them. Observed in the sample are fewer than 60,000 clones, none of them singletons. Sequencing was performed on peripheral blood mononuclear cells. The source of these receptors is a person aged 18-70 years in good health.

This clone was detected ten times or more. The CDR3 DNA, read in part, is TGTGCCTGGAGTATTCAGGGAATCTATGGC. This sequence encodes CAWSIQGIYG. The entire CDR3 sequence reads CAWSIQGIYGYTF. V and J are TRBV30 and TRBJ1-2; the D gene is possibly TRBD1 (5 bases). The read is 3 residues too short to cover the CDR3 end, so that end is filled in from the germline J gene. The CDR3 runs to 13 residues. Per germline, CDR1 GTSNPN and CDR2 SVGIG (reference sequence). The V end was cut by 2 bases, the J end by 4 bases, with 11 bases between.

Here the CDR3 reads CASSYGGGTGKGDTQYF. The DNA read from the CDR3 is TGTGCCAGTAGCTATGGGGGTGGGACAGGGAAAGGAGATACG. V is TRBV19 and J is TRBJ2-3, with 9 bases identical to TRBD1. The CDR3 end is not reached by the read, which stops 3 residues before it; the germline J gene fills it in. Germline CDR1 is LNHDA and CDR2 is SQIVND (reference sequence). Unmatched junction bases numbered 15, after V lost 6 bases and J lost 5 bases. The length of the CDR3 is 17 residues.

At least ten counts were recorded for this clone. The same CDR3 is also encoded by other DNA sequences in this sample. CDR3 sequence reads: CASSPADYTNIQYF. Incomplete CDR3 DNA: TGTGCCAGCAGCCCCGCTGACTACACAAACATT. The genes are TRBV7-9 and TRBJ2-4, with D maybe TRBD2 (5 bases). The observed sequence ends 3 residues before the CDR3 terminus, with the missing tail filled in from the germline J gene. The CDR3 runs to 14 residues. The V gene lost 5 bases and the J gene lost 6 bases, with 14 bases spanning the gap. Per the germline V gene, CDR1 is SEHNR and CDR2 is FQNEAQ (reference sequence).

In its sample, this clone was seen many times. From the germline J gene comes the end of the CDR3, since the read stops 3 residues before it. V gene TRBV20-1 combines with J gene TRBJ2-2; a possible D gene is TRBD1 (6 bases). The CDR3 covers 14 residues. CDR1 and CDR2 (germline): DFQATT, SNEGSKA (reference sequence). Incomplete CDR3 DNA: TGCAGTGCTAGAGATAAGGCAGGGGATTCACCG. The encoded protein is CSARDKAGDSP. The whole CDR3 sequence is CSARDKAGDSPLFF.